The 7 T cell receptor beta chains given below trace back to one sample, sequenced in a study of blood T cell repertoires in COVID-19. Assay used: immunoSEQ multiplex PCR; TCRdb lists only in-frame clones, some missing. The table shows 190,000 or so clones, with 75% to 90% occurring only once. The sequenced material came from PBMCs or T cells enriched from blood (not recorded which). Source of these receptors: a young man who had recovered from COVID-19.

The chain links TRBV29-1 to TRBJ2-7, with TRBD1 as a possible D gene (6 bases). The V end lost 0 bases, the J end lost 3 bases, and 18 bases lay between the germline ends. Per the germline V gene, CDR1 is SQVTM and CDR2 is ANQGSEA. The CDR3 totals 16 residues. CDR3: CSVEDRGAGALYEQYF. CDR3 DNA: TGCAGCGTTGAAGATCGAGGGGCAGGGGCTCTCTACGAGCAGTACTTC.

The chain uses TRBV7-2 and TRBJ1-3; 10 bases line up with TRBD1. V trimming: 5 bases; J trimming: 6 bases; junction bases outside the gene matches: 7. CDR1 is SGHTA, CDR2 FQGNSA, per germline. The CDR3 is made up of 15 amino acids. The CDR3 DNA reads TGTGCCAGCAGCCTCGGGACAGGGGAGAAAAACACCATATATTTT. Encoded protein: CASSLGTGEKNTIYF.

J is TRBJ1-4 and V is TRBV19; 12 bases line up with TRBD1. The length of the CDR3 is 18 residues. The junction had 15 bases not matched to a gene; V was cut back by 5 bases and J by 8 bases. Germline CDR1 is LNHDA and CDR2 is SQIVND (reference sequence). The CDR3 nucleotides are TGTGCCAGTAGTGGTGACCGGGACAGGGGGCGGCTATGGGAAAAACTGTTTTTT. It specifies CASSGDRDRGRLWEKLFF.

The J gene is TRBJ1-1, the V gene TRBV2, with 9 bases fitting TRBD1. J lost 1 base, V lost 11 bases, and 8 bases had no gene match. The CDR3 loop spans 14 amino acids. The V gene's germline CDR1 is SNHLY and CDR2 FYNNEI. CDR3 nucleotides: TGTGCCTCCAAGGACAGGGGAGGGAACACTGAAGCTTTCTTT. Translation: CASKDRGGNTEAFF. Complete variable domain (other parts from reference TRBV2 and TRBJ1-1): EPEVTQTPSHQVTQMGQEVILRCVPISNHLYFYWYRQILGQKVEFLVSFYNNEISEKSEIFDDQFSVERPDGSNFTLKIRSTKLEDSAMYFCASKDRGGNTEAFFGQGTRLTVV.

The chain uses TRBV7-9 and TRBJ1-1; D gene ambiguous. V lost 1 base to trimming and J lost 2 bases, with 8 bases between them. Germline loops: CDR1 SEHNR, CDR2 FQNEAQ (reference sequence). The CDR3 is 14 amino acids. CDR3 sequence (DNA): TGTGCCAGCAGCTTAGGGCAGGCCAACACTGAAGCTTTCTTT. Translation gives CASSLGQANTEAFF.

This sequence joins TRBV11-3 and TRBJ2-5, with 7 nucleotides matching TRBD1. V dropped 3 bases and J dropped 0; count of bases not matched to a gene: 1. Germline V CDR1 and CDR2: SGHNT, YENEEA. CDR3 length: 14 amino acids. The DNA for the CDR3 is TGTGCCAGCAGCTTGCAGGGGGACCAAGAGACCCAGTACTTC. As protein: CASSLQGDQETQYF.

The J gene is TRBJ2-3, the V gene TRBV7-2; D possibly corresponds to TRBD2 (6 bases). The CDR3 loop spans 15 amino acids. V was cut by 2 bases and J by 0 bases, with 9 bases left in between. The germline V gene has CDR1 SGHTA and CDR2 FQGNSA. The CDR3 is CASSLLSGSTDTQYF. The DNA of the CDR3 is TGTGCCAGCAGCTTACTGAGCGGGAGCACAGATACGCAGTATTTT.